A single sample is the source of the 13 T cell receptor beta chains below, sequenced in a study of T-cell reconstitution after alpha-beta-depleted transplantation in children. Library preparation (for TCRbeta) was performed with unique molecular identifiers. TCRdb re-called the PCR reads through MiXCR, storing one row per CDR3 protein. The sample yields hundreds of thousands of distinct CDR3 sequences, less than 15% seen once. Specimen: PBMCs, collected from the stem cell graft. These receptors were obtained from a human donor who donated a stem cell graft to a child with Fanconi anemia.

This clonotype was seen only a few times. This sequence joins TRBV5-1 and TRBJ1-1; D is undetermined. The CDR3 spans 12 residues. Germline V CDR1 and CDR2: SGHRS, YFSETQ. Deletions cut 4 bases from V and 9 bases from J, with 13 bases between. The CDR3 coding sequence is TGCGCCAGCAGCGCGAACGGGGTTCAAGCTTTCTTT. This codes for CASSANGVQAFF.

V is TRBV30 and J is TRBJ2-7; D is undetermined. The CDR3 length is 13 residues. Germline CDR1 GTSNPN, CDR2 SVGIG (reference sequence). V lost 3 bases, J lost 0 bases, and 9 bases lay in between. The CDR3 sequence is CAWSRQDSYEQYF. DNA for the CDR3: TGTGCCTGGAGCCGGCAGGACTCCTACGAGCAGTACTTC. The whole variable domain, remainder taken from reference TRBV30 and TRBJ2-7, is SQTIHQWPATLVQPVGSPLSLECTVEGTSNPNLYWYRQAAGRGLQLLFYSVGIGQISSEVPQNLSASRPQDRQFILSSKKLLLSDSGFYLCAWSRQDSYEQYFGPGTRLTVT.

V and J are TRBV12-5 and TRBJ2-3; 8 nucleotides line up with TRBD1. CDR1 is LGHNT, CDR2 FRNRAP, per germline. The CDR3 extends over 15 amino acids. The V and J ends lost 1 base and 5 bases, in that order; junction bases with no gene match: 5. The CDR3 loop reads CASGLGQGMEDTQYF. For the CDR3, the DNA is TGTGCTAGTGGTTTGGGACAGGGGATGGAAGATACGCAGTATTTT.

V and J are TRBV29-1 and TRBJ2-1; D uncertain. Germline CDR1 SQVTM, CDR2 ANQGSEA. The CDR3 contains 8 residues. V was cut by 3 bases and J by 9 bases, with 0 bases left in between. The CDR3 region has the DNA TGCAGCGTTGATGAGCAGTTCTTC. Amino acids: CSVDEQFF.

V and J are TRBV5-1 and TRBJ2-3, with D uncertain. Trimming left V 0 bases short and J 1 base short, with 12 bases between. Germline V gene lookup returns CDR1 SGHRS and CDR2 YFSETQ. The CDR3 consists of 16 residues. CDR3: CASSLGSSVGTDTQYF. The CDR3 DNA reads TGCGCCAGCAGCTTGGGCTCGTCGGTCGGCACAGATACGCAGTATTTT. Full variable domain (outside the CDR3, taken from reference TRBV5-1 and TRBJ2-3): KAGVTQTPRYLIKTRGQQVTLSCSPISGHRSVSWYQQTPGQGLQFLFEYFSETQRNKGNFPGRFSGRQFSNSRSEMNVSTLELGDSALYLCASSLGSSVGTDTQYFGPGTRLTVL.

V gene TRBV11-2 combines with J gene TRBJ2-3, with D maybe TRBD2 (5 bases). The germline V gene encodes CDR1 SGHAT and CDR2 FQNNGV. Trimming took 3 bases from V and 1 from J, leaving 11 bases between them. The CDR3 is made up of 15 amino acids. The CDR3 region has the DNA TGTGCCAGCAGCTTCAAACTACTAGGCACAGATACGCAGTATTTT. Translation gives CASSFKLLGTDTQYF. Variable domain in full (rest from reference TRBV11-2 and TRBJ2-3): EAGVAQSPRYKIIEKRQSVAFWCNPISGHATLYWYQQILGQGPKLLIQFQNNGVVDDSQLPKDRFSAERLKGVDSTLKIQPAKLEDSAVYLCASSFKLLGTDTQYFGPGTRLTVL.

This clonotype was counted at least ten times. This chain connects TRBV15 to TRBJ2-2; 8 positions match TRBD1. The ends lost 8 bases at V and 1 base at J; junction bases unmatched: 3. Looked up from germline, CDR1 is LNHNV and CDR2 is YYDKDF (reference sequence). The CDR3 is 14 amino acids. This CDR3 is CATSDRENTGELFF. CDR3 nucleotide sequence: TGTGCCACCTCGGACAGGGAGAACACCGGGGAGCTGTTTTTT.

This clonotype has a single count. This rearrangement joins TRBV5-6 to TRBJ2-2; D may be TRBD1 or TRBD2 (6 bases each). Trimming stripped 9 bases from V and 4 bases from J, with 22 bases between. The CDR3 is made up of 16 amino acids. CDR1 SGHDT and CDR2 YYEEEE come from the germline V gene. In DNA, the CDR3 is TGTGCCATGAGCCCGGGGGCCCAGATCGGCACCGGGGAGCTGTTTTTT. Its protein product is CAMSPGAQIGTGELFF.

This sequence joins TRBV5-6 and TRBJ2-5; 7 nucleotides line up with TRBD1. The CDR3 contains 15 residues. V was clipped by 4 bases and J by 1 base; unmatched bases: 7. CDR1 is SGHDT and CDR2 is YYEEEE in the germline V gene. CDR3 loop: CASSPVGGSQETQYF. The CDR3 DNA reads TGTGCCAGCAGCCCGGTAGGGGGCAGCCAAGAGACCCAGTACTTC.

In its sample, this clonotype was seen a few times. The chain uses TRBV11-1 and TRBJ2-1, with 7 bases fitting TRBD1. The CDR3 is made up of 18 amino acids. The V segment lost 5 bases and the J segment 10 bases; nucleotides outside the gene matches: 23. Germline CDR1 reads SGHAT; CDR2 reads FQDESV (reference sequence). CDR3 DNA sequence: TGTGCCAGCAGCCCCATACCCGTACTAGGACAGGCCCTCGAGGAGCAGTTCTTC. Protein sequence: CASSPIPVLGQALEEQFF.

The chain is built from TRBV28 and TRBJ1-2; D possibly corresponds to TRBD1 (5 bases). This CDR3 is 14 amino acids long. From germline, CDR1 is MDHEN and CDR2 SYDVKM. V was shortened by 4 bases and J by 6 bases, with 15 bases between the two germline ends. The CDR3 bases are TGTGCCAGCAGTTCCGGGTCAGGGTATAATGGCTACACCTTC. Translating it yields CASSSGSGYNGYTF.

This clonotype occurred many times. The chain joins TRBV3-1 to TRBJ1-1; D remains unclear. CDR3 length: 12 amino acids. Trimming shortened V by 3 bases and J by 2 bases, and 4 bases separated the two germline ends. Per the germline V gene, CDR1 is LGHDT and CDR2 is YNNKEL (reference sequence). DNA of the CDR3: TGTGCCAGCAGCCACGCAAACACTGAAGCTTTCTTT. The encoded protein is CASSHANTEAFF. The variable domain in full, completed from reference TRBV3-1 and TRBJ1-1, reads DTAVSQTPKYLVTQMGNDKSIKCEQNLGHDTMYWYKQDSKKFLKIMFSYNNKELIINETVPNRFSPKSPDKAHLNLHINSLELGDSAVYFCASSHANTEAFFGQGTRLTVV.

This clonotype has more than one count but fewer than ten. V and J are TRBV18 and TRBJ2-7; 10 bases are shared with TRBD2. Looked up from germline, CDR1 is KGHSH and CDR2 is LQKENI. V was clipped by 2 bases and J by 4 bases; unmatched bases: 11. The length of the CDR3 is 17 residues. The CDR3, as DNA: TGTGCCAGCTCACCATCCAGGACTAGCGGCGGGCGATACGAGCAGTACTTC. Amino acids: CASSPSRTSGGRYEQYF.